This T cell receptor beta chain was profiled in a study of control samples from healthy donors and cancer patients. The V end lost 2 bases, the J end lost 0 bases, and 16 bases lay between the germline ends. The length of the CDR3 is 17 residues. Germline CDR1 reads SGHDT; CDR2 reads YYEEEE. Sequencing was performed with immunoSEQ multiplex PCR; in TCRdb, only in-frame clones are kept and a portion is missing. Of about 160,000 clones listed, approximately 93% are singletons. This chain connects TRBV5-6 to TRBJ2-3; D perhaps matches TRBD2 (5 bases). The sequenced sample was blood. The receptor's source is a woman aged 40-49 years in good health. The CDR3 reads CASSLNREAASTDTQYF. The CDR3 region has the DNA TGTGCCAGCAGCTTAAATCGGGAAGCGGCTAGCACAGATACGCAGTATTTT.